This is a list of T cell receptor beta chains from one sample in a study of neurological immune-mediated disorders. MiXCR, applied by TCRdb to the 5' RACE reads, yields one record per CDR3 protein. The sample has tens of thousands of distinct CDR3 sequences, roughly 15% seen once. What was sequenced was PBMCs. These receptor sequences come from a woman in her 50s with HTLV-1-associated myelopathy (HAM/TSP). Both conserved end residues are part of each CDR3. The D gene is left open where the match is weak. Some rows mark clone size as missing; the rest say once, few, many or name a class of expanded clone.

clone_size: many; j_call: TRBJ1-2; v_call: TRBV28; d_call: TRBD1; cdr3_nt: TGTGCCACGCCGGGACAGGGACATTCCCTTTATGGCTACACCTTC; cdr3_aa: CATPGQGHSLYGYTF
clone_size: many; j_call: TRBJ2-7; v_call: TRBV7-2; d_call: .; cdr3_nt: TGTGCCAGCAGCTTAAGAGACAGCCGCTACGAGCAGTACTTC; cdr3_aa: CASSLRDSRYEQYF
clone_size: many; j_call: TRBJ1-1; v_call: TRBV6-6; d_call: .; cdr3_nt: TGTGCCAGCAGTCGTCGGGCCTATCTATACCGAGCTTTCTTT; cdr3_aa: CASSRRAYLYRAFF
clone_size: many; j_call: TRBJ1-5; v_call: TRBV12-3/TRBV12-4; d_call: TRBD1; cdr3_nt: TGTGCCAGCAGTGCGGGGGGGACAGCCCATCAGCCCCAGCATTTT; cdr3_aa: CASSAGGTAHQPQHF
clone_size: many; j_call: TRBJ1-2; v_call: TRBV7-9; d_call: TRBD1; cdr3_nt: TGTGCCAGCAGCTTAGAGGCCCAGGGGGCTGGCGGCTACACCTTC; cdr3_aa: CASSLEAQGAGGYTF
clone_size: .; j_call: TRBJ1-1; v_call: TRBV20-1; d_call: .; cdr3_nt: TGCAGTGCGAGGGGAGGGGAAGTGAGCACTGAAGCTTTCTTT; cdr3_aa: CSARGGEVSTEAFF
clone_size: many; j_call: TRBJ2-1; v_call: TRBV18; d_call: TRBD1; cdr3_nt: TGTGCCAGCTCACAACCGGGACAGGGGTTCAACTACAATGAGCAGTTCTTC; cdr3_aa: CASSQPGQGFNYNEQFF
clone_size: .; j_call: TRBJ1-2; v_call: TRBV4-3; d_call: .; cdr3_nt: TGCGCCAGCAGCCAGTCCTGCATGATACAGGCTCCCTGGGGCTACACCTTC; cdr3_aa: CASSQSCMIQAPWGYTF
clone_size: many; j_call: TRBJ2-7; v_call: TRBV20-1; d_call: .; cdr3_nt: TGCAGTGCTAGGCCGGGGGCCTACGAGCAGTACTTC; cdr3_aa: CSARPGAYEQYF
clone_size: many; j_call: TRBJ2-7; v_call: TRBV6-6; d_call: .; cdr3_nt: TGTGCCAGCAGTACCGGGACGGGGGAGACCGAGCAGTACTTC; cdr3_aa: CASSTGTGETEQYF
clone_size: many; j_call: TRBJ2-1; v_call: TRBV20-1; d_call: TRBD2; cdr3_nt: TGCAGTGCTAGGCGACTAGCGGGGCCGCGGGAGCAGTTCTTC; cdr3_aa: CSARRLAGPREQFF
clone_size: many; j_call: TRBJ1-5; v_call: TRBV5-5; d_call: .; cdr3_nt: TGTGCCAGCAGTCAAGGGACATATAGCAATCAGCCCCAGCATTTT; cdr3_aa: CASSQGTYSNQPQHF
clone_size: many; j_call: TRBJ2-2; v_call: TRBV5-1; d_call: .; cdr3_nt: TGCGCCAGCAGTTTTGGAAGCGCGAACACCGGGGAGCTGTTTTTT; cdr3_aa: CASSFGSANTGELFF
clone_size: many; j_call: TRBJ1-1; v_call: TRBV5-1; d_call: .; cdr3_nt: TGCGCCAGCAGCTTGGGACAGAGCAGCGCTGAAGCTTTCTTT; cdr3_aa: CASSLGQSSAEAFF
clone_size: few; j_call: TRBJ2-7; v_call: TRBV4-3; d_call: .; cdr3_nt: TGCGCCAGCAGCCAAGAGAAGGGTACGCGGGAGCAGTACTTC; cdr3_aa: CASSQEKGTREQYF
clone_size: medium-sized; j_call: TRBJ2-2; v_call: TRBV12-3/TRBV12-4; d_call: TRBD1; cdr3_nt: TGTGCCAGCAGTCCAGGGGGTATCGGCACCGGGGAGCTGTTTTTT; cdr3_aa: CASSPGGIGTGELFF
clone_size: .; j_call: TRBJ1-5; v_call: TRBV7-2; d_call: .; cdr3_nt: TGTGCCAGCAGCGTCACAACCCACCAGCCCCAGCATTTT; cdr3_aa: CASSVTTHQPQHF
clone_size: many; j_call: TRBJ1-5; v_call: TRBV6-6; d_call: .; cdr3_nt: TGTGCCAGCAAACGGCAGCTTAATCAGCCCCAGCATTTT; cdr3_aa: CASKRQLNQPQHF
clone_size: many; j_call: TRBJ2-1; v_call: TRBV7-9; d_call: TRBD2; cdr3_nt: TGTGCCAGCAGCTGGGCCACTAGCGGGGGGAGCTCCTACAATGAGCAGTTCTTC; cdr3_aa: CASSWATSGGSSYNEQFF
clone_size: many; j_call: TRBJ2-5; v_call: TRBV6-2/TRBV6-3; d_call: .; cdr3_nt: TGTGCCAGCAGTTACGTCCGGAAAGAGACCCAGTACTTC; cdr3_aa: CASSYVRKETQYF
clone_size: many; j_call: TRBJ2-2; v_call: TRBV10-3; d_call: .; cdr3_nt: TGTGCCATCAGTGAACTCCGGGGGCCTAACACCGGGGAGCTGTTTTTT; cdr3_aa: CAISELRGPNTGELFF
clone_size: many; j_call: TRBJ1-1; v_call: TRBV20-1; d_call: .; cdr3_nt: TGCAGTGCTAGGGAGAACACTGAAGCTTTCTTT; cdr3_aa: CSARENTEAFF
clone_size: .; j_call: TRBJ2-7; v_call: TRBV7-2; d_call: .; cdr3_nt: TGTGCCAGCAGCTTCCCTCTGGAGGGCTCCTACGAGCAGTACTTC; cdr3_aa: CASSFPLEGSYEQYF
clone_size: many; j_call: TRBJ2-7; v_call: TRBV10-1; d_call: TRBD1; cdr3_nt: TGCGCCAGCAGTGAGGGACAGGGCCCCTACGAGCAGTACTTC; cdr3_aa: CASSEGQGPYEQYF
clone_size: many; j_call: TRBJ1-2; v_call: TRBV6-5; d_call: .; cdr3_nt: TGTGCCAGCAGTTCACAGGGAGGCTATGGCTACACCTTC; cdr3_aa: CASSSQGGYGYTF
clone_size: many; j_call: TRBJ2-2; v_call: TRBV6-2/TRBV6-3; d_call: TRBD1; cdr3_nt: TGTGCCAGCAACCACGGACAGGGAGTAGCCGGGGAGCTGTTTTTT; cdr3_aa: CASNHGQGVAGELFF
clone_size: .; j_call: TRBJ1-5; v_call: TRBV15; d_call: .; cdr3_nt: TGTGCCACCAGCAGTGACATGTCGGGCAATCAGCCCCAGCATTTT; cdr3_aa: CATSSDMSGNQPQHF
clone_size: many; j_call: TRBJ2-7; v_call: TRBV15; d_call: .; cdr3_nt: TGTGCCACCAGCAGAGATAACCCCCACGAGCAGTACTTC; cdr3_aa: CATSRDNPHEQYF
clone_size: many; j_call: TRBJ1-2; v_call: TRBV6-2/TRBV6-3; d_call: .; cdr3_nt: TGTGCCAGCAGGCTGTCAAGTGCCTATGGCTACACCTTC; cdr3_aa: CASRLSSAYGYTF
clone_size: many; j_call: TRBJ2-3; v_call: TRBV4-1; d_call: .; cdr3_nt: TGCGCCAGCAGCCTCGGGGGGCAAGGAGATACGCAGTATTTT; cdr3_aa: CASSLGGQGDTQYF
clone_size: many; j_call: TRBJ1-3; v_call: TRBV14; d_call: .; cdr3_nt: TGTGCCAGCAGCCAAGACACCGGAAACACCATATATTTT; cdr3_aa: CASSQDTGNTIYF
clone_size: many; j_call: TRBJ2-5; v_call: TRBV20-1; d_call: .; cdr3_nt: TGCAGTGCCCCCCTCAGGGGAGAGACCCAGTACTTC; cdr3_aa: CSAPLRGETQYF
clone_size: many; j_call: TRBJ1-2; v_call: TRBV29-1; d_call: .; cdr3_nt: TGCAGCGTTGGAGGGGACGGCTACACCTTC; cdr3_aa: CSVGGDGYTF
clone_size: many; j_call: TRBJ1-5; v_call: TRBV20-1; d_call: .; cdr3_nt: TGCAGTGCCCCGAGGGAAAGGAGCTCGGGGGCCGGCGATCAGCCCCAGCATTTT; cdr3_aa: CSAPRERSSGAGDQPQHF
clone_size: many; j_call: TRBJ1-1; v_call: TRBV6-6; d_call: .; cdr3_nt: TGTGCCAGCAGTTTCCCGGGACCGAACACTGAAGCTTTCTTT; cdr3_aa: CASSFPGPNTEAFF
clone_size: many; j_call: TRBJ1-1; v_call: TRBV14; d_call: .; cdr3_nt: TGTGCCAGCAGCCACCGGAGCGGACCCTTCCAAGCTTTCTTT; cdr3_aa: CASSHRSGPFQAFF
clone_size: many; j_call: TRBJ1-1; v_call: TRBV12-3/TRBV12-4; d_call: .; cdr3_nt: TGTGCCAGCAGTTCGCTGCGAAAGGACATTGAAGCTTTCTTT; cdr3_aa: CASSSLRKDIEAFF
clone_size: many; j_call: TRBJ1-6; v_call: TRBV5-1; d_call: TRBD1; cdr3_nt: TGCGCCAGCAGCTCACAGGGGATAGATTCACCCCTCCACTTT; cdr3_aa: CASSSQGIDSPLHF
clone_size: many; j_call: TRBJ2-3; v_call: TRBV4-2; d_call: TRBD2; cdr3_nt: TGTGCCAGCAGCCAGGATAGCGGGGGGTCTTCAGATACGCAGTATTTT; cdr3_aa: CASSQDSGGSSDTQYF
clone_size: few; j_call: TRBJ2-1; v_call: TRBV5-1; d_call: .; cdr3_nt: TGCGCCAGCAGCCCTGGGGAAGGTAACAATGAGCAGTTCTTC; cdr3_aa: CASSPGEGNNEQFF
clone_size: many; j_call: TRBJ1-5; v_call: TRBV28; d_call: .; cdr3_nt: TGTGCCAGCAGTTCCCCCATGGCAGGGGCAGGGCAGCCCCAGCATTTT; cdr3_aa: CASSSPMAGAGQPQHF
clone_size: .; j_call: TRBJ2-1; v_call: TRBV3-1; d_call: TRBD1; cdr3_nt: TGTGTCAGCAGCCCCGGGACAGGGTTTACCGATGAGCAGTTCTTC; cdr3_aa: CVSSPGTGFTDEQFF
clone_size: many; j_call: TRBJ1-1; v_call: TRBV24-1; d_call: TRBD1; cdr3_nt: TGTGCCACCAGTGACCCTGGACAGGGAGACACTGAAGCTTTCTTT; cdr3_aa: CATSDPGQGDTEAFF
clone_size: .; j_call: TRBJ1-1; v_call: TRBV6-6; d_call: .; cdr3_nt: TGTGCCAGCAGTTACACGAGAGAACGGAACACCGAAGCTTTCTTT; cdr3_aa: CASSYTRERNTEAFF
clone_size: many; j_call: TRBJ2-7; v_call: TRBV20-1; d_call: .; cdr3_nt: TGCAGTGCTAAATGGGCCTTGAGCTACGAGCAGTACTTC; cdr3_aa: CSAKWALSYEQYF
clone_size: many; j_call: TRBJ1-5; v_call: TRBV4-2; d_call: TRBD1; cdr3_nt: TGTGCCAGCAGCCAAGATAGGACAGGGGATTTTGGACAGCCCCAGCATTTT; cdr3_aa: CASSQDRTGDFGQPQHF
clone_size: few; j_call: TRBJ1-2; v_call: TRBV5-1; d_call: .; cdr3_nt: TGCGCCAGCAGCTTGGGACAGCCATATGGCTACACCTTC; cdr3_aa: CASSLGQPYGYTF
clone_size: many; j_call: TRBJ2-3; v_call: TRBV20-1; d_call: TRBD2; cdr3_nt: TGCAGTGCTGGGACTAGCGGGAGAACTAGCACAGATACGCAGTATTTT; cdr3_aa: CSAGTSGRTSTDTQYF
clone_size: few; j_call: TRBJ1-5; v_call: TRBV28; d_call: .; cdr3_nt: TGTGCCAGCAGTGTGCGGGGCCAGGATAGCAATCAGCCCCAGCATTTT; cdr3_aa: CASSVRGQDSNQPQHF
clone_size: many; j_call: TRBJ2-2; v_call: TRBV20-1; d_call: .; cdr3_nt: TGCAGTGCTAGGCCCTTAGAAGCGGAGAACACCGGGGAGCTGTTTTTT; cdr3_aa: CSARPLEAENTGELFF
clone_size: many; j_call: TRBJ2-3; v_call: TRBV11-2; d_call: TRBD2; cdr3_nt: TGTGCCAGCAGCTTTCAAGCGGGGGCGAGGGATACGCAGTATTTT; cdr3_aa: CASSFQAGARDTQYF
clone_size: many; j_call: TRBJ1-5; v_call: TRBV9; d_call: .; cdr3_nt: TGTGCCAGCAGCGTAGAGGCAGGTGTCAATCAGCCCCAGCATTTT; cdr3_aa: CASSVEAGVNQPQHF
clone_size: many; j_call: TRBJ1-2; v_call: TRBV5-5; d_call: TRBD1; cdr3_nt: TGTGCCAGCAGCTTGGTGGGACAGGGAATCGGTGGCTACACCTTC; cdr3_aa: CASSLVGQGIGGYTF
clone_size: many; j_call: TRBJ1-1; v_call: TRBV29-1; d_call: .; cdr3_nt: TGCAGCGTTGAGGGGTTCACTGAAGCTTTCTTT; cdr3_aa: CSVEGFTEAFF
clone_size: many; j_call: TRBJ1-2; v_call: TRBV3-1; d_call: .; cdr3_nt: TGTGCCAGCAGCCTGGGGAAGGGCTACACCTTC; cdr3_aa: CASSLGKGYTF
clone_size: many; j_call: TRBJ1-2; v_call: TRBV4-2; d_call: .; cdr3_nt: TGTGCCAGCAGCCGAGTGGGGCCTGGAGGGGACCTGTTTGGCTACACCTTC; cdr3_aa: CASSRVGPGGDLFGYTF
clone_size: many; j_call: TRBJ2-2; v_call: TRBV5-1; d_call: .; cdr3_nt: TGCGCCAGCAGCTTGCTATGGGGGCCGGACACCGGGGAGCTGTTTTTT; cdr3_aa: CASSLLWGPDTGELFF
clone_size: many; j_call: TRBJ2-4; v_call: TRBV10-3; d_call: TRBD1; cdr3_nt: TGTGCCATCAGTGAGGCTGACAGGGTCTTTCAGTACTTC; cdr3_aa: CAISEADRVFQYF
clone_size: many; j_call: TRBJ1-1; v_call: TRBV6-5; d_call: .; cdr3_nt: TGTGCCAGCAGTTACACTGGACAGATGAACACTGAAGCTTTCTTT; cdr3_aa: CASSYTGQMNTEAFF